The 29 T cell receptor beta chains reported below all come from one sample, sequenced in a study of CD8 T cells in Susac syndrome. When the RNA was reverse transcribed, random hexamers were used with an input of about 0.5 to 1 ug. TCRdb analysed the immunoSEQ multiplex PCR reads with MiXCR anew, one entry per CDR3 protein. The sample holds under 95,000 distinct CDR3 sequences; 95% are singletons and the top ten take over 0.35%. Sequenced: CD8+ T cells from PBMCs. These receptors were taken from a human donor with Susac syndrome.

The CDR3: CASSLDRANTEAFF. The DNA of the CDR3 is TGTGCCAGCAGTTTGGACAGGGCGAACACTGAAGCTTTCTTT. The gene calls are TRBV27 and TRBJ1-1; 8 nucleotides align to TRBD1. V was pared by 3 bases and J by 1 base, with 1 base of the junction left unmatched. CDR1 MNHEY and CDR2 SMNVEV come from the germline V gene (reference sequence). This CDR3 comprises 14 residues.

This clonotype has more than one count but fewer than ten. The V call is TRBV5-6, the J call TRBJ2-1; 7 bases are shared with TRBD1. Trimming cost V 5 bases and J 0 bases; bases outside gene matches: 5. The CDR3 spans 15 residues. The germline V gene has CDR1 SGHDT and CDR2 YYEEEE. This chain's CDR3 is CASSPGTASYNEQFF. The CDR3 DNA reads as TGTGCCAGCAGTCCCGGGACAGCCTCCTACAATGAGCAGTTCTTC.

CDR3 in amino acids: CSARSPDRDPYGYTF. The CDR3 DNA reads as TGCAGTGCTAGATCCCCGGACCGCGACCCCTATGGCTACACCTTC. This chain uses TRBV20-1 with TRBJ1-2; D is unresolved. CDR1 is DFQATT and CDR2 is SNEGSKA in the germline V gene (reference sequence). Trimming took 2 bases from V and 4 from J, leaving 17 bases between them. The CDR3 has 15 residues.

V usage is TRBV20-1 and J usage is TRBJ2-5; D might be TRBD2 (5 bases). Germline V lookup: CDR1 DFQATT, CDR2 SNEGSKA (reference sequence). V dropped 6 bases and J dropped 7 bases, with 27 bases sitting between them. The CDR3 is 16 residues long. This chain's CDR3 is CSAAVVEGLLVGTQYF. As DNA, the CDR3 is TGCAGTGCCGCCGTGGTAGAGGGCCTCCTTGTTGGGACCCAGTACTTC.

V usage is TRBV6-6 and J usage is TRBJ1-5; D gene unclear. Trimming removed 7 bases from V and 0 bases from J, with 10 bases in between. Germline values: CDR1 MNHNY, CDR2 SVGAGI (reference sequence). The CDR3 loop spans 14 amino acids. This chain's CDR3 is CASTREGSNQPQHF. The CDR3, as DNA: TGTGCCAGCACGAGGGAGGGTAGCAATCAGCCCCAGCATTTT.

The chain uses TRBV27 and TRBJ2-7; D remains unclear. Germline lookup yields CDR1 MNHEY and CDR2 SMNVEV (reference sequence). V lost 0 bases and J 4 bases, leaving 7 bases between the germline ends. The CDR3 loop spans 13 amino acids. Here the CDR3 DNA reads TGTGCCAGCAGTTTATCCCCCCTATACGAGCAGTACTTC. It translates to CASSLSPLYEQYF.

There are a few counts of this clonotype. This chain uses TRBV19 with TRBJ2-1; 7 bases align to TRBD2. The germline V gene has CDR1 LNHDA and CDR2 SQIVND (reference sequence). The CDR3 is 16 residues long. The junction had 5 bases not matched to a gene; V was cut back by 3 bases and J by 0 bases. The CDR3, as DNA: TGTGCCAGTAGTATTTCGGGAGGTAGCTCCTACAATGAGCAGTTCTTC. This sequence encodes CASSISGGSSYNEQFF. The whole variable domain, remainder taken from reference TRBV19 and TRBJ2-1, is DGGITQSPKYLFRKEGQNVTLSCEQNLNHDAMYWYRQDPGQGLRLIYYSQIVNDFQKGDIAEGYSVSREKKESFPLTVTSAQKNPTAFYLCASSISGGSSYNEQFFGPGTRLTVL.

The J gene is TRBJ2-1, the V gene TRBV4-2; 10 bases align to TRBD2. The J segment lost 6 bases and the V segment lost 0 bases, leaving 8 bases of the junction unmatched. Germline loops: CDR1 LGHNA, CDR2 YNFKEQ. There are 17 residues in the CDR3. In DNA form, the CDR3 reads TGTGCCAGCAGCCAAGAAGTAGGCCTAGCGGGAGTCAATGAGCAGTTCTTC. Its translation is CASSQEVGLAGVNEQFF.

This rearrangement joins TRBV6-2 or TRBV6-3 to TRBJ2-7; 10 bases are shared with TRBD1. V was clipped by 7 bases and J by 2 bases; unmatched bases: 11. Germline V CDR1 and CDR2: MNHEY, SVGEGT. The CDR3 is made up of 16 amino acids. The CDR3 reads CASNNPGTGATYEQYF. In DNA, the CDR3 is TGTGCCAGCAACAACCCCGGGACAGGGGCAACCTACGAGCAGTACTTC.

This chain links TRBV29-1 with TRBJ2-6, with 10 bases lining up with TRBD1. The junction had 10 bases not matched to a gene; V was cut back by 0 bases and J by 2 bases. The germline CDR1 and CDR2 sequences are SQVTM and ANQGSEA. The CDR3 has 19 amino acids. The CDR3 spells CSVEEELGTGVTGANVLTF. In DNA form, the CDR3 reads TGCAGCGTTGAAGAGGAGCTCGGGACAGGGGTAACTGGGGCCAACGTCCTGACTTTC.

The chain recombines TRBV3-1 with TRBJ2-3; TRBD2 agrees at 9 bases. Germline V lookup: CDR1 LGHDT, CDR2 YNNKEL (reference sequence). This CDR3 has 16 amino acids. V trimming: 0 bases; J trimming: 1 base; junction bases outside the gene matches: 2. The CDR3 sequence: CASSQDRTSGTDTQYF. CDR3 bases: TGTGCCAGCAGCCAAGATCGGACTAGCGGCACAGATACGCAGTATTTT.

V gene TRBV20-1 combines with J gene TRBJ2-7, with a weak D call TRBD2 (6 bases). With 3 bases removed from V and 2 bases from J, the gap between germline ends came to 14 bases. This CDR3 is built from 14 residues. Germline V gene sequence: CDR1 DFQATT, CDR2 SNEGSKA (reference sequence). The CDR3 loop is CSASVLRGTYEQYF. CDR3 coding DNA: TGCAGTGCTAGTGTATTACGGGGGACCTACGAGCAGTACTTC.

The chain carries TRBV7-6 and TRBJ2-7; no definite D call. Germline loops: CDR1 SGHVS, CDR2 FNYEAQ. V lost 1 base and J lost 2, with 12 bases in between. This CDR3 is built from 15 residues. The CDR3 is CASSLEVTHTYEQYF. The DNA of the CDR3 is TGTGCCAGCAGCTTAGAGGTGACTCACACCTACGAGCAGTACTTC.

This clonotype was detected only once. The chain couples TRBV18 to TRBJ2-5, with 9 nucleotides matching TRBD1. This CDR3 is 14 amino acids long. Germline CDR1 KGHSH, CDR2 LQKENI. V dropped 6 bases and J dropped 5; count of bases not matched to a gene: 7. The CDR3 DNA is TGTGCCAGCTCGCCCCGACAGGGGGAGGAGACCCAGTACTTC. Encoded protein: CASSPRQGEETQYF.

The J gene is TRBJ2-1, the V gene TRBV12-3 or TRBV12-4; 13 bases fit TRBD2. The CDR3 loop spans 14 amino acids. V lost 5 bases, J lost 10 bases, and 5 bases stayed unmatched. The CDR3 spells CASSPGLAGDEQFF. The CDR3 DNA follows: TGTGCCAGCAGTCCCGGACTAGCGGGAGACGAGCAGTTCTTC.

V and J are TRBV28 and TRBJ2-7; 13 bases map to TRBD2. CDR1 and CDR2 (germline): MDHEN, SYDVKM. The trim removed 3 bases at V and 5 bases at J, leaving 4 bases unmatched. This CDR3 has 15 amino acids. The CDR3 region is CASSLTSGRTDEQYF. CDR3 DNA: TGTGCCAGCAGTTTGACTAGCGGGAGGACGGACGAGCAGTACTTC.

The chain joins TRBV20-1 to TRBJ2-1; maybe TRBD2 (6 bases). The CDR3 runs 15 residues. Germline lookup yields CDR1 DFQATT and CDR2 SNEGSKA (reference sequence). V lost 0 bases, J lost 5 bases, and 14 bases lay in between. CDR3 region: CSARDQRLANNEQFF. In nucleotides, the CDR3 is TGCAGTGCTAGAGATCAACGGCTAGCGAACAATGAGCAGTTCTTC.

The chain uses TRBV27 and TRBJ2-1, with 9 bases identical to TRBD2. Germline loops: CDR1 MNHEY, CDR2 SMNVEV (reference sequence). The CDR3 extends over 13 amino acids. V lost 6 bases, J lost 9 bases, and 6 bases stayed unmatched. The CDR3 sequence is CASSAGGTSEQFF. In DNA form, the CDR3 reads TGTGCCAGCAGCGCGGGAGGGACGAGTGAGCAGTTCTTC.

The chain combines TRBV20-1 with TRBJ2-1, with D perhaps matching TRBD2 (6 bases). V dropped 0 bases and J dropped 1 base, with 16 bases sitting between them. The CDR3 length is 17 residues. CDR1 is DFQATT and CDR2 is SNEGSKA in the germline V gene (reference sequence). CDR3 in amino acids: CSARDTIAEGSYNEQFF. CDR3 DNA: TGCAGTGCTAGAGACACAATAGCGGAGGGGTCCTACAATGAGCAGTTCTTC.

The chain links TRBV15 to TRBJ2-2; unclear D gene. Per germline, CDR1 LNHNV and CDR2 YYDKDF (reference sequence). Trimming cost V 0 bases and J 5 bases, with 37 bases left between them. This CDR3 spans 24 amino acids. The CDR3 loop is CATSRDPPEEVSTYHLAATGELFF. CDR3 in DNA: TGTGCCACCAGCAGAGATCCCCCAGAGGAAGTATCGACTTACCACCTGGCGGCGACCGGGGAGCTGTTTTTT.

The V and J genes are TRBV20-1 and TRBJ2-7; 11 nucleotides line up with TRBD2. Germline CDR1 is DFQATT and CDR2 is SNEGSKA (reference sequence). This CDR3 is 16 amino acids long. The V and J ends lost 4 bases and 2 bases, in that order; junction bases with no gene match: 10. This chain's CDR3 is CSATHRTSGRPYEQYF. The CDR3 DNA reads as TGCAGTGCTACCCACCGGACTAGCGGGCGTCCCTACGAGCAGTACTTC.

The rearrangement joins TRBV6-1 to TRBJ2-3; 11 nucleotides line up with TRBD2. Germline loops: CDR1 MNHNS, CDR2 SASEGT. V shed 5 bases and J 2 bases; nucleotides not matched to a gene: 9. CDR3 length: 17 amino acids. In nucleotides, the CDR3 is TGTGCCAGCAGTACCCTCCCTAGCGGGAGGTCCACAGATACGCAGTATTTT. It is translated as CASSTLPSGRSTDTQYF.

The genes are TRBV19 and TRBJ2-1, with 11 bases lining up with TRBD2. V dropped 3 bases and J dropped 3; count of bases not matched to a gene: 4. Per germline, CDR1 LNHDA and CDR2 SQIVND (reference sequence). This CDR3 comprises 16 residues. CDR3 coding DNA: TGTGCCAGTAGTATCGGGCTAGCGGGAGGCTACAATGAGCAGTTCTTC. The encoded protein is CASSIGLAGGYNEQFF.

This sequence joins TRBV20-1 and TRBJ2-5; D is unresolved. The CDR3 runs to 16 residues. Germline V gene data show CDR1 as DFQATT and CDR2 as SNEGSKA (reference sequence). V shed 3 bases and J shed 9 bases, with 26 bases lying between them. CDR3 nucleotides: TGCAGTGCTAGCCCCGAAGGAGCTAGACCCACCCGGGCCCAGTACTTC. Translated, it gives CSASPEGARPTRAQYF.

The chain carries TRBV24-1 and TRBJ2-5, with unresolved D. The V end lost 10 bases, the J end lost 1 base, and 15 bases lay between the germline ends. Germline lookup yields CDR1 KGHDR and CDR2 SFDVKD. CDR3 size: 14 residues. The CDR3 DNA reads as TGTGCCACTTCTCCGGCCGCCTTCCAAGAGACCCAGTACTTC. Protein product: CATSPAAFQETQYF.

The gene calls are TRBV5-6 and TRBJ1-2; 7 bases align to TRBD1. Looked up from germline, CDR1 is SGHDT and CDR2 is YYEEEE. Trimming removed 5 bases from V and 0 bases from J; junction bases left unmatched: 4. The CDR3 loop spans 14 amino acids. The CDR3 coding sequence is TGTGCCAGCAGATTTGGGACAGCTAACTATGGCTACACCTTC. It is translated as CASRFGTANYGYTF.

The V call is TRBV20-1, the J call TRBJ2-1; D ambiguous. The germline V gene encodes CDR1 DFQATT and CDR2 SNEGSKA (reference sequence). The CDR3 has 15 residues. V lost 5 bases and J lost 6, with 20 bases in between. DNA for the CDR3: TGCAGTGCTGTCAAGCTAGGGTGGGAAAGCAATGAGCAGTTCTTC. It yields the protein CSAVKLGWESNEQFF.

V usage is TRBV12-3 or TRBV12-4 and J usage is TRBJ2-1, with D unclear. Trimming left V 4 bases short and J 5 bases short, with 3 bases between. CDR3 length: 11 residues. This CDR3 reads CASSYDNEQFF. CDR3 DNA sequence: TGTGCCAGCAGTTATGACAATGAGCAGTTCTTC.

The chain carries TRBV7-6 and TRBJ1-5; D is unresolved. This CDR3 has 14 residues. Germline-derived CDR1 and CDR2 are SGHVS and FNYEAQ. The V gene lost 1 base and the J gene lost 5 bases, with 9 bases spanning the gap. CDR3 in DNA: TGTGCCAGCAGCTTAGGTGGGGTTCATCAGCCCCAGCATTTT. It translates to CASSLGGVHQPQHF.